This TCR beta chain was identified in a study of T cell responses to AZD1222 COVID-19 vaccine (dated by TCRdb to the early 2020s). With regard to the full study: A total of approximately 250 trial participants underwent TCR sequencing, of whom about 210 had received two doses of AZD1222 and 26 had received two doses of the MenACWY control vaccine. Trial participants were enrolled by age into subgroups of 18-55, 56-69 and 70-plus years, and roughly 160, 29 and 62 TCR-sequenced participants, respectively, were included in these subgroups. Summary of the overall study and its limitations: Conclusions about previously exposed vaccinees are limited, since just five to seven AZD1222 recipients were seropositive for SARS-CoV-2 at baseline. Participants were mostly white British, with more females than males. The authors suggested clonal diversity may have been underestimated. Vaccine-associated CD4 TCRs spanned the whole spike protein, with dominant responses in regions 160-218 and 743-854. Because no day 14 peak-response samples were available, the repertoires could be characterized only after the peak T cell response. Reportedly, close to half of the unique spike-specific TCRs recognized epitopes lying outside the regions that are mutated in the B.1.351 and B.1.1.7 variants. A significant rise in spike-specific TCR breadth and depth was observed after two AZD1222 doses relative to day 0 and relative to MenACWY recipients. In the small 56-69-year group, the increase in depth fell short of significance, most likely because of low power.

The CDR3 regions of human TCRbeta chains were subjected to immunosequencing. On the study's bioinformatics: TCRs in the repertoires were compared against a reference library of SARS-CoV-2-specific TCRs that had been generated with the MIRA antigen-specificity platform. Breadth was defined as the fraction of unique TCRs that were SARS-CoV-2-associated, and depth was defined as the fraction of total T cells that were SARS-CoV-2-associated. Using the MIRA data, each spike-specific TCR was assigned both to the spike region to which the TCR was reactive and to a CD4 or CD8 class. Log10-transformed breadth and depth values were compared by one-way ANOVA with Sidak's multiple comparisons tests. TCRdb mirrors the immuneACCESS table, restricted to in-frame sequences. Some clones are absent from its copies; in checked studies, under half trace to an unresolved V gene, and the reason for the others is unknown. V, J and clone size are those of that table, while D and trimming were read from the DNA. The sample profile shows 100,000 to 120,000 clones; about 94% of them were found once. 2.5% to 3% of the sample belongs to the ten largest clones.

Concerning this clone itself: Its antigen specificity is not known. No base qualities exist here, and no much larger clone lies one base off it.

The CDR3 goes from the cysteine to the phenylalanine over 14 residues. Only CDR3 DNA is held: 42 bases, read in frame from base 1. The germline V gene specifies SQVTM as CDR1 and ANQGSEA as CDR2. The V end gives up 2 bases and the J end 8 bases, leaving 7 bases in the junction not matched to a gene. What this sample's time point label stands for: about 28 days (+/-7) after the second vaccine dose. AZD1222 recipients with second doses at about 4 weeks or about 12 weeks were pooled, because spike-specific TCR depth and breadth did not differ between schedules. Vaccinee samples came from UK trials COV001 and COV002, including a single-blind randomized controlled phase 2/3 trial of AZD1222 (ChAdOx1 nCoV-19) in healthy adults. Trial participant PBMC samples were collected at day 0 and day 28 after the second dose for TCRbeta chain sequencing.

The chain joins TRBV29-1 to TRBJ2-1; 9 central nucleotides agree with TRBD2. The sequence derives from an adult who received the AZD1222 COVID-19 vaccine. This material consisted of peripheral blood, taken 28 days after the second AZD1222 dose. CDR3 reads: CSVEHVSGSYEQFF. Here is the DNA: TGCAGCGTTGAACATGTTAGCGGGAGCTATGAGCAGTTCTTC.